This T cell receptor (beta chain) was found in a study of beta chain features in type 1 diabetes. Whole-study context: Sorted cells, 107,917,701 in number, were examined across all samples.

Without exception, sorted populations had purity beyond 95%. The V gene's germline CDR1 is MDHEN and CDR2 SYDVKM. The CDR3 length is 13 residues. The V gene lost 7 bases and the J gene lost 2 bases, with 11 bases spanning the gap. Of note for this clone: No antigen is known for it.

Since all of the isolated RNA was reverse transcribed, expressed TCRB transcripts were what got sequenced. Profiled with immunoSEQ multiplex PCR; TCRdb holds only in-frame clones, not every one. The sample shows about 320,000 clones, approximately 15% of them seen only once. Study results and caveats: Moderate yet significant TCRB CDR3 shortening was seen in Type 1 diabetes patients in all four CD4+ subsets.

The source material was central memory CD4+ T cells from blood. This TCR came from a young man in good health. The chain uses TRBV28 and TRBJ2-5; the D gene is possibly TRBD1 (5 bases). The CDR3 DNA reads TGTGCCAGCATTTCGGCAGGGCAAGAGACCCAGTACTTC. The encoded protein is CASISAGQETQYF.